The rows below give T cell receptor beta chains drawn from one sample of a study of cytomegalovirus exposure and HLA in healthy donors. Repertoires were generated with immunoSEQ multiplex PCR, while TCRdb's copy carries only in-frame clones and drops some. The repertoire includes under 65,000 clones, about three quarters of them detected once, and 8.1% sits in the top ten. Sequencing used PBMCs. Every receptor here comes from a man between 25 and 39 years old in good health and CMV-seropositive. CDR3s include the opening cysteine and the closing phenylalanine or tryptophan. Each record gives: V gene, clone size, J gene, D gene, CDR3 DNA, CDR3 protein. The D gene is left open where the match is weak. The size field is filled for only some rows; it gives once, few, many or a size class.

TRBV5-6	-	TRBJ2-3	TRBD2	TGTGCCAGCAGCTTCCCGACTAGCGGGGACACAGATACGCAGTATTTT	CASSFPTSGDTDTQYF
TRBV28	-	TRBJ1-4	-	TGTGCCAGCAGGACGCAGGGGTCAGGGGAAAAACTGTTTTTT	CASRTQGSGEKLFF
TRBV7-9	-	TRBJ1-2	TRBD1	TGTGCCAGCAGCTCCTCCGGACAGGGGGCGAGCGGCTACACCTTC	CASSSSGQGASGYTF
TRBV28	-	TRBJ1-2	-	TGTGCCAGCGGCAACTATGGCTACACCTTC	CASGNYGYTF
TRBV6-8	-	TRBJ2-1	TRBD2	TGTGCCAGCAGTTACCAAATAGCGGGGGCCTCCTACAATGAGCAGTTCTTC	CASSYQIAGASYNEQFF
TRBV15	-	TRBJ2-5	-	TGTGCCACCGGAAGTTGGCGGCAAGAGACCCAGTACTTC	CATGSWRQETQYF
TRBV5-1	-	TRBJ1-5	-	TGCGCCAGCAGCTTGGAACCAGGGTATCAGCCCCAGCATTTT	CASSLEPGYQPQHF
TRBV5-1	once	TRBJ2-7	TRBD1	TGCGCCAGCAGCCCCAGGGGGCAAGTGCAGTACTTC	CASSPRGQVQYF
TRBV7-6	-	TRBJ1-3	TRBD1	TGTGCCAGCAGCCCGCTGGAACAGGGGGGATTTGGAAACACCATATATTTT	CASSPLEQGGFGNTIYF
TRBV5-6	-	TRBJ1-5	TRBD1	TGTGCCAGCAGCTCCCGGGACAGGTCCCCCCAAACTCAGCCCCAGCATTTT	CASSSRDRSPQTQPQHF
TRBV7-9	-	TRBJ1-6	TRBD1	TGTGCCAGCAGCTTAGTAGGGACAGCCGACGGATGGCCCCCCCACTTT	CASSLVGTADGWPPHF
TRBV9	-	TRBJ2-1	TRBD1	TGTGCCAGCAGTGGGACCGGGACAGTTTACAATGAGCAGTTCTTC	CASSGTGTVYNEQFF
TRBV15	-	TRBJ1-2	-	TGTGCCACCAGCCCCCCAGGTGGAAGGGGTGACTATGGCTACACCTTC	CATSPPGGRGDYGYTF
TRBV9	-	TRBJ1-2	TRBD1	TGTGCCAGCAGCCGGACAGGGAATGGGTATGGCTACACCTTC	CASSRTGNGYGYTF
TRBV5-1	-	TRBJ2-5	TRBD2	TGCGCCAGCAGCTTGACCCCGGGACTAGCGGGGACCCAGTACTTC	CASSLTPGLAGTQYF
TRBV13	-	TRBJ1-3	-	TGTGCCAGCAGCCTTTCCGGAAACACCATATATTTT	CASSLSGNTIYF
TRBV19	once	TRBJ2-7	TRBD1	TGTGCCAGTAGTTCTCTCCTGCCGGGACAGGGCGGCGAGCAGTACTTC	CASSSLLPGQGGEQYF
TRBV11-2	-	TRBJ1-6	-	TGTGCCAGCAGCTTAACAATCAGGGCGAATAATTCACCCCTCCACTTT	CASSLTIRANNSPLHF
TRBV2	-	TRBJ1-1	-	TGTGCCAGCCTTGCCGAGGGGGTGAACACTGAAGCTTTCTTT	CASLAEGVNTEAFF
TRBV10-3	-	TRBJ2-1	-	TGTGCCATCAGTGAGTTCCCGGGGAATGAGCAGTTCTTC	CAISEFPGNEQFF
TRBV27	once	TRBJ2-5	-	TGTGCCAGCAGTTTTAGCCCCAGGGGTTGGGAGGAGACCCAGTACTTC	CASSFSPRGWEETQYF
TRBV19	-	TRBJ1-1	-	TGTGCCAGTAGTTCCGGCAGGGGAGGGATGAACACTGAAGCTTTCTTT	CASSSGRGGMNTEAFF
TRBV19	-	TRBJ1-6	-	TGTGCCAGTAGTATGGTTCACACAGCTAATTCACCCCTCCACTTT	CASSMVHTANSPLHF
TRBV7-2	-	TRBJ2-3	-	TGTGCCAGCAGCTTGTGGCCTAGCACAGATACGCAGTATTTT	CASSLWPSTDTQYF
TRBV30	-	TRBJ2-7	TRBD1	TGTGCCTGGAGCCCGGACAGGGGCATAGGGGAGCAGTACTTC	CAWSPDRGIGEQYF
TRBV11-2	-	TRBJ2-7	TRBD1	TGTGCCAGCAGCGCCTCGACAGGGGGCTACGAGCAGTACTTC	CASSASTGGYEQYF
TRBV28	once	TRBJ1-1	-	TGTGCCAGCAGTTTATCGACACGGGGGGGCACTGAAGCTTTCTTT	CASSLSTRGGTEAFF
TRBV18	-	TRBJ1-3	-	TGTGCCTCTATGCAGGGGCGCGGGAACACCATATATTTT	CASMQGRGNTIYF
TRBV27	once	TRBJ2-7	-	TGTGCCAGCAGTTCCTATGGTAGCTCCTACGAGCAGTACTTC	CASSSYGSSYEQYF
TRBV19	-	TRBJ2-3	-	TGTGCCAGTAGTATCGGACAGCGAGGGACAGATACGCAGTATTTT	CASSIGQRGTDTQYF
TRBV29-1	-	TRBJ2-7	-	TGCAGCGTTGAAGTGGGGCAGGGGTTGGGGGAGCAGTACTTC	CSVEVGQGLGEQYF
TRBV5-6	-	TRBJ1-6	TRBD1	TGTGCCAGCAGCGTATCTGCCGGGACAGGGGCATCACCCCTCCACTTT	CASSVSAGTGASPLHF
TRBV5-4	-	TRBJ1-1	TRBD1	TGTGCCAGCAGCTTGGCCACAGGGGGGGGTACTGAAGCTTTCTTT	CASSLATGGGTEAFF
TRBV14	-	TRBJ2-1	TRBD2	TGTGCCAGCAGCCCGTGGACTAGTCCGTACAATGAGCAGTTCTTC	CASSPWTSPYNEQFF
TRBV5-4	-	TRBJ1-1	TRBD1	TGTGCCAGCAGCTTGGGACAGGGGTCCCTCCCCAAAGCTTTCTTT	CASSLGQGSLPKAFF
TRBV6-4	once	TRBJ1-1	TRBD1	TGTGCCAGCAGTGACTCGGCAGGGGGAAGTACTGAAGCTTTCTTT	CASSDSAGGSTEAFF
TRBV6-5	-	TRBJ1-1	TRBD1	TGTGCCAGCAGTTACGCCCGGGACAGATGGACTGAAGCTTTCTTT	CASSYARDRWTEAFF
TRBV28	few	TRBJ2-7	TRBD1	TGTGCCAGCAGTTTGTGGGACAGGACCGACGAGCAGTACTTC	CASSLWDRTDEQYF
TRBV5-1	-	TRBJ2-7	-	TGCGCCAGCAGCTTGGGGGGCCGTGCGTACGAGCAGTACTTC	CASSLGGRAYEQYF
TRBV6-5	-	TRBJ1-5	TRBD1	TGTGCCAGCACCCCTACCTGGACAGGGGATCAGCCCCAGCATTTT	CASTPTWTGDQPQHF
TRBV11-2	-	TRBJ2-1	-	TGTGCCAGCAGCTTTCAGGGAAGTGAGCAGTTCTTC	CASSFQGSEQFF
TRBV6-5	-	TRBJ1-5	-	TGTGCCAGCAACACGGGTCGGGTGAGCAATCAGCCCCAGCATTTT	CASNTGRVSNQPQHF
TRBV6-6	-	TRBJ1-2	-	TGTGCCAGCAGTTCCCAGGGAGGGGCTAACTATGGCTACACCTTC	CASSSQGGANYGYTF
TRBV5-1	-	TRBJ2-7	TRBD1	TGCGCCAGCAGGGAAACGGGACAGGGTATATGGTCCTACGAGCAGTACTTC	CASRETGQGIWSYEQYF
TRBV4-2	-	TRBJ2-1	TRBD2	TGTGCCAGCAGCCAAGAGGGGGGGACTAGCGGGGCCTACAATGAGCAGTTCTTC	CASSQEGGTSGAYNEQFF
TRBV7-3	-	TRBJ2-7	-	TGTGCCAGCAGCAGAAGCCTAGGCGACGAGCAGTACTTC	CASSRSLGDEQYF
TRBV18	-	TRBJ2-7	-	TGTGCCAGCTCGTCAGGTCTCGACGCCTACGAGCAGTACTTC	CASSSGLDAYEQYF
TRBV27	few	TRBJ2-5	-	TGTGCCAGCAGTTCCAGGGAAGAGACCCAGTACTTC	CASSSREETQYF
TRBV5-4	-	TRBJ1-1	TRBD1	TGTGCCAGCAGCCTCAGGGACAGGTTGAACACTGAAGCTTTCTTT	CASSLRDRLNTEAFF
TRBV9	once	TRBJ1-2	TRBD1	TGTGCCAGCAGCGTCGGGGGACAGGGGAGCTATGGCTACACCTTC	CASSVGGQGSYGYTF
TRBV4-2	once	TRBJ2-5	TRBD2	TGTGCCAGCAGCACTAGCGGGGGGATAGAGACCCAGTACTTC	CASSTSGGIETQYF
TRBV30	-	TRBJ2-3	-	TGTGGCTGGGGGCTAGCGGAGTCTAGCACAGATACGCAGTATTTT	CGWGLAESSTDTQYF
TRBV7-3	-	TRBJ2-3	TRBD2	TGTGCCAGCAGCTTATCCGGCGGGGGTGGGACAGATACGCAGTATTTT	CASSLSGGGGTDTQYF
TRBV19	-	TRBJ2-5	-	TGTGCCAGTAGTATAAGCGAGACCCAGTACTTC	CASSISETQYF
TRBV29-1	-	TRBJ1-1	TRBD1	TGCGGCGTTGACAGGGCCTTTGAAGCTTTCTTT	CGVDRAFEAFF
TRBV7-9	-	TRBJ2-2	-	TGTGCCAGCAGACCGACGGAGACTTCGACCACCGGGGAGCTGTTTTTT	CASRPTETSTTGELFF
TRBV4-1	few	TRBJ2-1	-	TGCGCCAGCAGCCAAGTCAAGGCCGGGTTCTCCTACAATGAGCAGTTCTTC	CASSQVKAGFSYNEQFF
TRBV9	-	TRBJ2-3	TRBD2	TGTGCCAGCAGCGTAGCTCCGGCGGGGGGGCAAGGTACGCAGTATTTT	CASSVAPAGGQGTQYF
TRBV29-1	-	TRBJ2-7	TRBD1	TGCAGCGTGACAGGGGGCCAAACCTACGAGCAGTACTTC	CSVTGGQTYEQYF
TRBV19	-	TRBJ1-1	-	TGTGCCAGTAGTATGGGGGCAGCCAAGAACACTGAAGCTTTCTTT	CASSMGAAKNTEAFF